This TCR beta chain was sequenced during a study of early T cells in non-severe SARS-CoV-2 infection. The CDR3 runs 16 residues. Germline loops: CDR1 SGHRS, CDR2 YFSETQ. Trimming took off 1 base at V and 0 bases at J, with 13 bases between the two ends. TCRdb redid the calling of the 5' RACE reads with MiXCR, one entry per CDR3 protein. Found here are some 76,000 distinct CDR3 sequences, around a sixth of them singletons; the top ten hold 9% to 15%. Specimen: whole blood. The chain employs TRBV5-1 and TRBJ1-2; weak D call: TRBD1 (5 bases). The clonotype was recovered from an adult who was a healthcare worker with PCR-confirmed SARS-CoV-2 infection or an uninfected control (not recorded which). The CDR3 DNA sequence: TGCGCCAGCAGCTTGTCCGATGGGACCGCTAACTATGGCTACACCTTC. Amino acid sequence: CASSLSDGTANYGYTF. The whole variable domain, remainder taken from reference TRBV5-1 and TRBJ1-2, is KAGVTQTPRYLIKTRGQQVTLSCSPISGHRSVSWYQQTPGQGLQFLFEYFSETQRNKGNFPGRFSGRQFSNSRSEMNVSTLELGDSALYLCASSLSDGTANYGYTFGSGTRLTVV.